Detailed here is one T cell receptor (beta chain). This entry is derived from a study of blood T cell repertoires in COVID-19. CDR3 length equals 14 residues. V gave up 5 bases and J gave up 1 base, with 11 bases separating them. From germline, CDR1 is LNHDA and CDR2 SQIVND (reference sequence). Sequencing was performed with immunoSEQ multiplex PCR; in TCRdb, only in-frame clones are kept and a portion is missing. The data show 190,000 or so clones, more than 80% seen once. The sample taken for sequencing was PBMCs or T cells enriched from blood (not recorded which). The receptor was isolated from a man aged 40-49 years who had recovered from COVID-19. The genes are TRBV19 and TRBJ1-2; possible D gene TRBD1, 5 bases. The CDR3 spells CASSLQTVNYGYTF. As DNA, the CDR3 is TGTGCCAGTAGTCTCCAGACAGTTAACTATGGCTACACCTTC.